This TCR beta chain was captured in a study of shared clonotypes between healthy human individuals. Study-level background: Per donor, three plates held CD4 naive cells, three held CD4 memory, two held CD8 naive and one held CD8 memory.

Regarding the study as a whole: Among donors, clonotype sharing was expected to be affected by sequencing depth.

Germline-derived CDR1 and CDR2 are SGHRS and YFSETQ. J lost 1 base, V lost 0 bases, and 3 bases had no gene match. The CDR3 contains 15 residues. About this clone: Its antigen is not identified. The same CDR3 is also encoded by other DNA sequences in this sample.

Positive CCR7 selection of CD45RO-negative cells yielded the naive CD8 cells, and terminally differentiated effector memory CD45RA+ cells were excluded. Generated by immunoSEQ multiplex PCR, the TCRdb table keeps only in-frame clones and is missing some. Altogether some 2.1 million clones are present, just under 95% being singletons, with the ten largest covering more than 1.5%. Source material: naive CD8+ T cells from PBMCs. This TCR derives from a man aged 18 to 29 in good health. Some clones in this sample may be carry-over from other donors' samples. The chain uses TRBV5-1 and TRBJ2-7, with 8 bases lining up with TRBD1. DNA for the CDR3: TGCGCCAGCAGCTTGGAGGGACAGGTGTCCTACGAGCAGTACTTC. It codes for CASSLEGQVSYEQYF. The variable domain in full, with the rest retrieved from reference TRBV5-1 and TRBJ2-7, is KAGVTQTPRYLIKTRGQQVTLSCSPISGHRSVSWYQQTPGQGLQFLFEYFSETQRNKGNFPGRFSGRQFSNSRSEMNVSTLELGDSALYLCASSLEGQVSYEQYFGPGTRLTVT.